These 26 T cell receptor beta chains came from one sample sequenced in a study of identical twins. Each CDR3 protein is one row after TCRdb ran MiXCR on the 5' RACE reads. The sample yields fewer than 350,000 distinct CDR3 sequences, about 8% seen once. The same data also went into a second study, on yellow fever vaccine responses in identical twins.

Sample: memory (CD45RO+) T cells sorted from blood. All receptors derive from a woman between 18 and 29 years old in good health.

Ten or more counts support this clonotype. V and J are TRBV18 and TRBJ2-1; D is perhaps TRBD1 (6 bases). Per germline, CDR1 KGHSH and CDR2 LQKENI. The germline V and J ends were trimmed by 3 bases and 2 bases, with 17 bases remaining between them. The CDR3 loop spans 17 amino acids. Here the CDR3 reads CASSPRGQSNTYNEQFF. The CDR3 DNA reads as TGTGCCAGCTCACCCCGGGGACAATCAAATACCTACAATGAGCAGTTCTTC. The entire variable domain, with the rest obtained from reference TRBV18 and TRBJ2-1, is as follows: NAGVMQNPRHLVRRRGQEARLRCSPMKGHSHVYWYRQLPEEGLKFMVYLQKENIIDESGMPKERFSAEFPKEGPSILRIQQVVRGDSAAYFCASSPRGQSNTYNEQFFGPGTRLTVL.

This clonotype was picked up many times. The J gene is TRBJ1-2, the V gene TRBV28; the match to TRBD1 covers 8 bases. The CDR3 contains 14 residues. With 1 base clipped from V and 2 bases from J, the junction kept 0 bases outside the gene matches. Germline V lookup: CDR1 MDHEN, CDR2 SYDVKM. This CDR3 reads CASSLSGGNYGYTF. The CDR3 region has the DNA TGTGCCAGCAGTTTATCAGGGGGCAACTATGGCTACACCTTC.

Only a few counts were recorded for this clonotype. The gene calls are TRBV4-2 and TRBJ2-1; 10 nucleotides align to TRBD2. With V trimmed by 4 bases and J by 6 bases, 12 bases remained unmatched. The CDR3 runs to 17 residues. Looked up from germline, CDR1 is LGHNA and CDR2 is YNFKEQ. CDR3 loop: CASSPMVAAGGLNEQFF. In DNA, the CDR3 is TGTGCCAGCAGCCCCATGGTGGCAGCGGGGGGGCTCAATGAGCAGTTCTTC.

This clonotype was seen ten or more times. The J gene is TRBJ2-3, the V gene TRBV24-1; 10 bases are a match to TRBD2. CDR1 and CDR2 from the germline V gene are KGHDR and SFDVKD. V gave up 4 bases and J gave up 5 bases; unmatched junction bases: 8. This CDR3 contains 16 residues. This CDR3 is CATSDRSGRPGDTQYF. The CDR3 DNA sequence: TGTGCCACCAGTGACCGTAGCGGGAGGCCCGGAGATACGCAGTATTTT.

This chain connects TRBV7-8 to TRBJ2-3; 11 bases map to TRBD2. The V and J ends lost 0 bases and 4 bases, in that order; junction bases with no gene match: 3. The CDR3 consists of 16 residues. Germline values: CDR1 SGHVS, CDR2 FQNEAQ. The CDR3 DNA reads TGTGCCAGCAGCTTAGCGACTAGCGGGAAGGCAGATACGCAGTATTTT. Protein: CASSLATSGKADTQYF.

The chain has TRBV15 and TRBJ1-1, with D hard to call. The CDR3 runs 15 residues. Between the trimmed V and J ends, which lost 1 base and 0 bases, there was a span of 9 bases. Germline values: CDR1 LNHNV, CDR2 YYDKDF (reference sequence). CDR3 nucleotides: TGTGCCACCAGCAGAGGTTCAGGAGTGAACACTGAAGCTTTCTTT. Protein sequence: CATSRGSGVNTEAFF.

This clonotype occurred many times. The chain uses TRBV5-6 and TRBJ1-2; no clear D. The CDR3 is 14 residues long. Trimming took 1 base from V and 4 from J, leaving 11 bases between them. CDR1 SGHDT and CDR2 YYEEEE come from the germline V gene. The CDR3: CASSLKAILYGYTF. The CDR3 nucleotides read TGTGCCAGCAGCTTGAAAGCGATCCTCTATGGCTACACCTTC.

CDR3 nucleotides: TGTGCCAGCAGTTTAGCGGCGGACAGACCCAATAGGCCCCAGCATTTT. Its translation is CASSLAADRPNRPQHF. The rearrangement uses TRBV12-3 or TRBV12-4 and TRBJ1-5; D possibly corresponds to TRBD1 (6 bases). The CDR3 is 16 amino acids. V was clipped by 0 bases and J by 9 bases, with 18 bases between them.

This clonotype appeared many times. The gene calls are TRBV7-2 and TRBJ2-2, with 9 bases aligning to TRBD2. The CDR3 contains 15 residues. Trimming at V came to 2 bases and at J to 6 bases, leaving 4 bases not matched to a gene. CDR1 and CDR2 (germline): SGHTA, FQGNSA. The CDR3 DNA follows: TGTGCCAGCAGCTTACGTAGCGGGGGTTCCGGGGAGCTGTTTTTT. Protein sequence: CASSLRSGGSGELFF.

CDR3 in amino acids: CATSDHGQGQADTQYF. The DNA for the CDR3 is TGTGCCACCAGTGACCATGGACAGGGACAGGCAGATACGCAGTATTTT. The rearrangement joins TRBV24-1 to TRBJ2-3; 8 bases map to TRBD1. Germline V CDR1 and CDR2: KGHDR, SFDVKD. V was pared by 4 bases and J by 4 bases, with 9 bases of the junction left unmatched. The CDR3 sequence is 16 residues long.

This chain links TRBV23-1 with TRBJ1-5, with D unresolved. TRBV23-1 carries the ORF label, with uncertain function. V lost 0 bases and J lost 4, with 10 bases in between. This CDR3 region has 15 residues. The CDR3 DNA follows: TGCGCCAGCAGTCAATCTAGTCGGCGGAATCAGCCCCAGCATTTT. Protein product: CASSQSSRRNQPQHF.

The table lists this clonotype with a count of one. The V call is TRBV7-7, the J call TRBJ2-3; D perhaps matches TRBD1 (6 bases). Germline V CDR1 and CDR2: SSHAT, FNYEAQ (reference sequence). V lost 5 bases and J lost 6, with 21 bases in between. The CDR3 covers 16 residues. The DNA of the CDR3 is TGTGCCAGCAGCCAGGGGACCCGACGGCCCCACGATACGCAGTATTTT. It translates to CASSQGTRRPHDTQYF. Using reference TRBV7-7 and TRBJ2-3 for the parts outside the CDR3, the full variable domain is GAGVSQSPRYKVTKRGQDVTLRCDPISSHATLYWYQQALGQGPEFLTYFNYEAQPDKSGLPSDRFSAERPEGSISTLTIQRTEQRDSAMYRCASSQGTRRPHDTQYFGPGTRLTVL.

This clonotype was detected ten times or more. This chain uses TRBV9 with TRBJ2-3; D is unresolved. CDR3 length: 14 residues. CDR1 is SGDLS, CDR2 YYNGEE, per germline. V was cut by 0 bases and J by 0 bases, with 5 bases left in between. This chain's CDR3 is CASSVERSTDTQYF. The CDR3 nucleotides are TGTGCCAGCAGCGTAGAGCGAAGCACAGATACGCAGTATTTT.

A few counts support this clonotype. The chain carries TRBV20-1 and TRBJ2-3, with a weak D call TRBD2 (5 bases). The CDR3 sequence is 12 residues long. Germline CDR1 reads DFQATT; CDR2 reads SNEGSKA (reference sequence). V was shortened by 3 bases and J by 2 bases, with 6 bases between the two germline ends. The CDR3 nucleotides read TGCAGTGCTAGCCGGGACACAGATACGCAGTATTTT. It is translated as CSASRDTDTQYF.

There are a few counts of this clonotype. The chain links TRBV7-9 to TRBJ2-3; no definite D call. Trimming left V 1 base short and J 3 bases short, with 8 bases between. The CDR3 runs to 14 residues. Germline CDR1 reads SEHNR; CDR2 reads FQNEAQ (reference sequence). The CDR3, as DNA: TGTGCCAGCAGCTTAGAGGGCCAAACAGATACGCAGTATTTT. Translation: CASSLEGQTDTQYF.

This clonotype was recorded a few times. The CDR3 is CSARVGNTGELFF. CDR3 nucleotide sequence: TGCAGTGCTAGAGTAGGGAACACCGGGGAGCTGTTTTTT. The V call is TRBV20-1, the J call TRBJ2-2; no firm D call. Germline V CDR1 and CDR2: DFQATT, SNEGSKA (reference sequence). This CDR3 is built from 13 residues. Between the trimmed V and J ends, which lost 1 base and 1 base, there was a span of 4 bases.

This clonotype was detected ten times or more. V usage is TRBV12-3 or TRBV12-4 and J usage is TRBJ2-1; the match to TRBD1 covers 8 bases. This CDR3 is 15 amino acids long. V was pared by 8 bases and J by 0 bases, with 6 bases of the junction left unmatched. The CDR3 coding sequence is TGTGCCAGCGGGGGCACAGGGGGCTCCTACAATGAGCAGTTCTTC. The encoded protein is CASGGTGGSYNEQFF.

This clonotype was observed many times. The V gene is TRBV3-1, the J gene TRBJ1-1; a possible D gene is TRBD1 (6 bases). The CDR3 is 15 residues long. The ends were cut back, 2 bases at V and 4 bases at J, with 14 bases in the middle. The germline CDR1 and CDR2 sequences are LGHDT and YNNKEL (reference sequence). CDR3 residues: CASSQNPGRGTEAFF. In DNA, the CDR3 is TGTGCCAGCAGCCAAAACCCCGGCAGGGGCACTGAAGCTTTCTTT. The full variable domain, with the rest looked up from reference TRBV3-1 and TRBJ1-1, is DTAVSQTPKYLVTQMGNDKSIKCEQNLGHDTMYWYKQDSKKFLKIMFSYNNKELIINETVPNRFSPKSPDKAHLNLHINSLELGDSAVYFCASSQNPGRGTEAFFGQGTRLTVV.

This clonotype showed up just a few times. This chain links TRBV5-4 with TRBJ1-1, with D unclear. CDR1 is SGHNT and CDR2 is YYREEE in the germline V gene (reference sequence). The V gene lost 2 bases and the J gene lost 4 bases, with 12 bases spanning the gap. The CDR3 sequence is 14 residues long. CDR3 sequence (DNA): TGTGCCAGCAGCTTCTGGGGTTTTGGCACTGAAGCTTTCTTT. Protein: CASSFWGFGTEAFF.

Ten or more counts support this clonotype. V gene TRBV5-1 combines with J gene TRBJ2-1, with TRBD2 matching 8 bases. This CDR3 comprises 13 residues. The trim removed 4 bases at V and 5 bases at J, leaving 2 bases unmatched. Germline-derived CDR1 and CDR2 are SGHRS and YFSETQ. The CDR3 loop is CASSQREHNEQFF. The CDR3 DNA reads as TGCGCCAGCAGCCAGCGGGAGCACAATGAGCAGTTCTTC.

The rearrangement links TRBV11-3 to TRBJ2-1, with D uncertain. CDR1 SGHNT and CDR2 YENEEA come from the germline V gene. The CDR3 has 15 residues. V was cut by 2 bases and J by 4 bases, with 12 bases left in between. This CDR3 reads CASSLLVQSYNEQFF. Here the CDR3 DNA reads TGTGCCAGCAGCTTATTGGTACAGTCTTACAATGAGCAGTTCTTC.

V is TRBV20-1 and J is TRBJ1-4; no definite D call. V dropped 1 base and J dropped 3 bases, with 6 bases sitting between them. Germline V CDR1 and CDR2: DFQATT, SNEGSKA (reference sequence). The CDR3 consists of 13 residues. The CDR3 DNA follows: TGCAGTGCTAGAGTTGTAGCTAATGAAAAACTGTTTTTT. Amino acids: CSARVVANEKLFF.

V is TRBV5-1 and J is TRBJ2-4, with TRBD2 matching over 10 bases. The CDR3 has 16 amino acids. Germline V CDR1 and CDR2: SGHRS, YFSETQ. Losses at the gene ends were 0 bases for V and 7 bases for J; bases not matched to a gene: 7. The CDR3 here is CASSLDGLAERNIQYF. The CDR3 DNA sequence: TGCGCCAGCAGCTTGGACGGACTAGCGGAAAGGAACATTCAGTACTTC.

V gene TRBV6-2 or TRBV6-3 combines with J gene TRBJ1-5; TRBD1 agrees at 8 bases. V dropped 2 bases and J dropped 9; count of bases not matched to a gene: 12. This CDR3 is built from 16 residues. Germline CDR1 MNHEY, CDR2 SVGEGT. CDR3 in amino acids: CASSYGLQGGGPPQHF. CDR3 sequence (DNA): TGTGCCAGCAGTTACGGACTACAGGGGGGAGGCCCGCCCCAGCATTTT.

This rearrangement joins TRBV2 to TRBJ2-7; no definite D call. The V end was cut by 6 bases, the J end by 5 bases, with 14 bases between. The CDR3 runs 13 residues. Germline CDR1 SNHLY, CDR2 FYNNEI. CDR3 sequence reads: CASSVLGIDEQYV. CDR3 bases: TGTGCCAGCAGCGTCCTGGGTATCGACGAGCAGTACGTC.

This clonotype showed up many times. This sequence joins TRBV24-1 and TRBJ2-5; D might be TRBD2 (6 bases). The CDR3 has 11 amino acids. CDR1 is KGHDR and CDR2 is SFDVKD in the germline V gene. The CDR3 loop is CATARGETQYF. The CDR3 nucleotides read TGTGCTACCGCCCGGGGGGAGACCCAGTACTTC.